What follows is one T cell receptor (beta chain) and its context. Its matching antigen is unknown. Donors uniformly comprised healthy Caucasians. TCRdb re-called the 5' RACE reads with MiXCR, one entry per CDR3 protein. Of a few hundred thousand distinct CDR3 sequences listed, approximately 14% are singletons. Per the germline V gene, CDR1 is KGHDR and CDR2 is SFDVKD. There are 14 residues in the CDR3. V was shortened by 4 bases and J by 9 bases, with 17 bases between the two germline ends. The data were taken from a study of identical twins. Study-wide points: Weaker excess sharing between twins was seen in beta out-of-frame sequences. Models predicted less out-of-frame TCR alpha sharing in monozygotic twins than was found.

A further study also used this sample, focusing on yellow fever vaccine responses in identical twins. That report notes: The T cell response to vaccination in identical twins was reportedly partly convergent and partly personalized.

The clonotype was recovered from a woman aged 18-29 years in good health. The chain has TRBV24-1 and TRBJ2-5; TRBD1 might be the D (5 bases). The sample taken for sequencing was CD4+ T cells sorted from blood. The CDR3 loop is CATSDAGRGYPQYF. CDR3 in DNA: TGTGCCACCAGTGACGCCGGAAGGGGTTATCCCCAGTACTTC.